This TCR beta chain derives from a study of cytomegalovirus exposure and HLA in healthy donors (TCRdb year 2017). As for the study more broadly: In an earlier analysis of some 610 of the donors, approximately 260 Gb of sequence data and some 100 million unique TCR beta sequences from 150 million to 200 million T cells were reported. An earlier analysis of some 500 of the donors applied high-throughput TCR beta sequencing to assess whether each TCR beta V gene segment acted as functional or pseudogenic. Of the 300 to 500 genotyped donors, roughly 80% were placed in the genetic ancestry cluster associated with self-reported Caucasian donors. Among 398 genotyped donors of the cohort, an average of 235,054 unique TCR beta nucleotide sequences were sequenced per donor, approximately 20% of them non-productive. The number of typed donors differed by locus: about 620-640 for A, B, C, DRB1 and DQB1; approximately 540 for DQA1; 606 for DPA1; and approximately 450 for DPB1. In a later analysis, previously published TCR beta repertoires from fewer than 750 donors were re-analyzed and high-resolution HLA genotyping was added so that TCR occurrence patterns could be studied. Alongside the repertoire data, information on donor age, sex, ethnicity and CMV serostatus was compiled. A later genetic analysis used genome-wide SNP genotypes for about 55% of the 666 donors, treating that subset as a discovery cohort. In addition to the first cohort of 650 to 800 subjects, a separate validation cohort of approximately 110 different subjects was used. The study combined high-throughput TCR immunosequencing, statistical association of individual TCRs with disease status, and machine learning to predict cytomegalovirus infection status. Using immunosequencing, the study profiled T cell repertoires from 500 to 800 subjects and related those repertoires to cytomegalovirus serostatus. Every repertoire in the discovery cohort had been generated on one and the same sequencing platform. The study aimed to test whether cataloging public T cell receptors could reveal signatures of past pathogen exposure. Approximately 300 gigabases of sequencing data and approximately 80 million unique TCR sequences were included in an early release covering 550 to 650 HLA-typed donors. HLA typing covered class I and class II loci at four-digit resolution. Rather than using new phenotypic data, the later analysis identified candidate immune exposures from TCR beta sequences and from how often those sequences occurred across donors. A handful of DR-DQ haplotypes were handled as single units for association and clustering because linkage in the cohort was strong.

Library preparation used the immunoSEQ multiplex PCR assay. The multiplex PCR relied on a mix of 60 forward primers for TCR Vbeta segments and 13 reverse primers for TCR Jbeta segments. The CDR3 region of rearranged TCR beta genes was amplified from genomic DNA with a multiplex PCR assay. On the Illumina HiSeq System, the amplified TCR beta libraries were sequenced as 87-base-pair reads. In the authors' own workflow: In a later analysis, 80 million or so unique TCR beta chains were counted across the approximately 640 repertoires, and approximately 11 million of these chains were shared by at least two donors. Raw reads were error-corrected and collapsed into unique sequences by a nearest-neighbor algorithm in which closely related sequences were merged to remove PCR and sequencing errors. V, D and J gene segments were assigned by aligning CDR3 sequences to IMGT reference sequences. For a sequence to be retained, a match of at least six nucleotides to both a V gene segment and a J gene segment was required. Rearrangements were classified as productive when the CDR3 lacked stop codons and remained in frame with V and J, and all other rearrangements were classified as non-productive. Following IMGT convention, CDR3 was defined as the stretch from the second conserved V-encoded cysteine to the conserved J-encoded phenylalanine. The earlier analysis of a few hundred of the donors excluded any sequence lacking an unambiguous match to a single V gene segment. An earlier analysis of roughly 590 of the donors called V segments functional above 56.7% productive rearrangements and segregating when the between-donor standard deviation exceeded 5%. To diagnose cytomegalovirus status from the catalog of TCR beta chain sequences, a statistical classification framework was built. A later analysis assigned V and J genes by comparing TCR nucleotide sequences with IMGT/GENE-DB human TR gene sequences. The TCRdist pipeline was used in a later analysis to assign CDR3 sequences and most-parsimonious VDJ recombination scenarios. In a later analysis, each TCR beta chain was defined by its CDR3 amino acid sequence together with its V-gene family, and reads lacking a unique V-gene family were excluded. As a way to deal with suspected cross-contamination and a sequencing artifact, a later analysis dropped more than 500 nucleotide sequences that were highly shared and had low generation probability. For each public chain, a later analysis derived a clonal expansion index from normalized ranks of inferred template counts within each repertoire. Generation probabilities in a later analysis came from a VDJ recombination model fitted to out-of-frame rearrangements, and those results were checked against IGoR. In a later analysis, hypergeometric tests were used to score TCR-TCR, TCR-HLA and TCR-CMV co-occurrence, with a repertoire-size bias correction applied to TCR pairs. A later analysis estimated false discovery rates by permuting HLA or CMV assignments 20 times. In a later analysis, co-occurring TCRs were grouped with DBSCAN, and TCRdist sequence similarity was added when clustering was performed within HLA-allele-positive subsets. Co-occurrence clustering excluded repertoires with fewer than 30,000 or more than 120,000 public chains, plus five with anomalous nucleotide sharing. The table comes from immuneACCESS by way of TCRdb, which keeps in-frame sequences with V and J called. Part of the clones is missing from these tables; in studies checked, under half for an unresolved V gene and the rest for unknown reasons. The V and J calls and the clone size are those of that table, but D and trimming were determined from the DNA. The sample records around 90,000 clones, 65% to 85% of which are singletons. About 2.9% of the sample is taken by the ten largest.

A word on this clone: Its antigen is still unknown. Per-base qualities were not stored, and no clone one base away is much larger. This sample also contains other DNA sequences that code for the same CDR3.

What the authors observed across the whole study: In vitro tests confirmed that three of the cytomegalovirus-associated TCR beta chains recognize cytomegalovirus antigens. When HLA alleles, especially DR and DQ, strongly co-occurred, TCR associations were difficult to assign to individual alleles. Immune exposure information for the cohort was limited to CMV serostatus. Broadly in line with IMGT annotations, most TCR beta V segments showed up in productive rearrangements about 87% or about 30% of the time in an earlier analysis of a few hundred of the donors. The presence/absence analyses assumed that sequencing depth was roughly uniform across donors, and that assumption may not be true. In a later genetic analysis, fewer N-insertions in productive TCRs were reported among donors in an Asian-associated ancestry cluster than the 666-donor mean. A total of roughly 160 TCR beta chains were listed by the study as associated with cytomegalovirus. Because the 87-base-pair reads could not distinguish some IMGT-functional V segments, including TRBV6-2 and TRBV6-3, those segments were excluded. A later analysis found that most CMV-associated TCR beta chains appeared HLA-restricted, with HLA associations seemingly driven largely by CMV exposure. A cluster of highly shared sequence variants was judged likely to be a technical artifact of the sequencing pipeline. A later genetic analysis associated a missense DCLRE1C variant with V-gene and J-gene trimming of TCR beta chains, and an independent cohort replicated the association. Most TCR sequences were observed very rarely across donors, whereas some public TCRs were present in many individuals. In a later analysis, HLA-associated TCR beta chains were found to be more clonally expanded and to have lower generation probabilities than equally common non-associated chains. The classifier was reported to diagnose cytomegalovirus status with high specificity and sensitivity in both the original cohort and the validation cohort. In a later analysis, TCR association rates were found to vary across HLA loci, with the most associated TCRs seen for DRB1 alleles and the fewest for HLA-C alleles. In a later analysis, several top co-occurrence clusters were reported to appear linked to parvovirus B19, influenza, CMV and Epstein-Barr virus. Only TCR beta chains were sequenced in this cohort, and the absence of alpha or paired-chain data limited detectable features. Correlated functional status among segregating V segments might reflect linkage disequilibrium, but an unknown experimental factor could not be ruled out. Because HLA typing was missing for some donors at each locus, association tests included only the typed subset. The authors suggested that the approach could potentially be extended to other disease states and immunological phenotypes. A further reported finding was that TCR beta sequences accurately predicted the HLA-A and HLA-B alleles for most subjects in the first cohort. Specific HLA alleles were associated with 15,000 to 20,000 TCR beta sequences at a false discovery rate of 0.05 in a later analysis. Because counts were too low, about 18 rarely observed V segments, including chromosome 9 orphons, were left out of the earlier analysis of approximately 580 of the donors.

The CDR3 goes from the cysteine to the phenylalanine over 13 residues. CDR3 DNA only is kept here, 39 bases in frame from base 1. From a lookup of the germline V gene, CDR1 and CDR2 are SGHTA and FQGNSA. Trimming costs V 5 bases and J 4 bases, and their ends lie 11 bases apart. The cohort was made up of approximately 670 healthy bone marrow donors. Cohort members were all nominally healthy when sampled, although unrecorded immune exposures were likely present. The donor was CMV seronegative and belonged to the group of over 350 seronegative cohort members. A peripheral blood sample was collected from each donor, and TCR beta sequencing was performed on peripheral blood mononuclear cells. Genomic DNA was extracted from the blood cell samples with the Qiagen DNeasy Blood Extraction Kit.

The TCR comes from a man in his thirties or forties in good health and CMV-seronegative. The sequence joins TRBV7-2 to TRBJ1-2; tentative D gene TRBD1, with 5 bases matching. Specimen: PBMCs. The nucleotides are TGTGCCAGCAGCCCCCTGGGGCCCTATGGCTACACCTTC. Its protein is CASSPLGPYGYTF.